This T cell receptor (beta chain) was found in a study of T cell changes during pregnancy in multiple sclerosis. The table came from immunoSEQ multiplex PCR; TCRdb's copy has only in-frame clones and leaves some out. The sample holds about 100,000 clones, approximately 90% seen once. The source of this sequence is a female donor with multiple sclerosis, enrolled in a pregnancy study. The specimen comprised peripheral blood, sampled in the second trimester of pregnancy.

CDR3 region: CASSWTREGDSRSYNEQFF. The CDR3 DNA is TGCGCCAGCAGTTGGACGCGTGAGGGGGACAGCCGCTCCTACAATGAGCAGTTCTTC. The V call is TRBV10-2, the J call TRBJ2-1; 7 bases fit TRBD1. This CDR3 contains 19 residues. Germline CDR1 WSHSY, CDR2 SAAADI. With V trimmed by 5 bases and J by 0 bases, 16 bases remained unmatched.